Listed here are 14 T cell receptor beta chains from one sample, sequenced in a study of cytomegalovirus exposure and HLA in healthy donors (dated by TCRdb to about 2017). To prepare the library, the immunoSEQ multiplex PCR assay was applied. A mixture of 60 forward primers for TCR Vbeta segments and 13 reverse primers for TCR Jbeta segments was used in the multiplex PCR. Entries here come from immuneACCESS through TCRdb and include only in-frame sequences with V and J called. Some clones fail to appear in such tables; in the studies checked, an unresolved V gene covers under half of the shortfall, and the cause of the remainder is unknown. The sample has 120,000 or so clones on record, 60% to 85% of them singletons. Roughly 3.1% of the sample rests with the top ten. Sequencing was carried out using PBMCs. Receptors originate from a man under 40 in good health and CMV-seronegative.

The rearrangement links TRBV5-1 to TRBJ2-5, with D possibly matching TRBD2 (6 bases). Per germline, CDR1 SGHRS and CDR2 YFSETQ. Trimming stripped 0 bases from V and 4 bases from J, with 10 bases between. CDR3 size: 14 residues. Here the CDR3 DNA reads TGCGCCAGCAGCTTGGTAAGGGGAGGAGAGACCCAGTACTTC. Its protein is CASSLVRGGETQYF.

In nucleotides, the CDR3 is TGTGCCAGCAGCCAGACGACAGGGTCTTATGGCTACACCTTC. Its protein product is CASSQTTGSYGYTF. This chain uses TRBV4-2 with TRBJ1-2; 7 bases fit TRBD1. CDR1 LGHNA and CDR2 YNFKEQ come from the germline V gene. The trim removed 3 bases at V and 5 bases at J, leaving 6 bases unmatched. This CDR3 has 14 residues.

Comments on this clone: A junction end diverges from the germline sequence, so it may reflect a read error. The V gene is TRBV4-2, the J gene TRBJ2-1, with TRBD2 matching 10 bases. The length of the CDR3 is 19 residues. Germline lookup yields CDR1 LGHNA and CDR2 YNFKEQ. CDR3 sequence: CASSQEVVQLAGRNNEQFF. The CDR3 DNA is TGTGCCAGCAGCCAAGAGGTGGTCCAACTAGCGGGACGTAACAATGAACAGTTCTTC.

The gene calls are TRBV10-3 and TRBJ1-3; D is unresolved. The germline V gene encodes CDR1 ENHRY and CDR2 SYGVKD. The CDR3 totals 17 residues. The V and J ends lost 1 base and 4 bases respectively, with 17 bases between them. The DNA of the CDR3 is TGTGCCATCAGTGAGTGGGAGGCGTCTGTCTTCGGAAACACCATATATTTT. Protein product: CAISEWEASVFGNTIYF.

This clone was seen only a few times. The rearrangement links TRBV5-4 to TRBJ2-7; TRBD1 is a possible D gene (5 bases). Germline CDR1 is SGHNT and CDR2 is YYREEE (reference sequence). The CDR3 is made up of 13 amino acids. Trimming removed 4 bases from V and 4 bases from J, with 12 bases in between. For the CDR3, the DNA is TGTGCCAGCAGCCCGACAGCAGGGTACGAGCAGTACTTC. This encodes CASSPTAGYEQYF.

J is TRBJ2-5 and V is TRBV6-1; no firm D call. This CDR3 is 12 amino acids long. The germline gives CDR1 MNHNS, CDR2 SASEGT. Trimming cost V 5 bases and J 5 bases, with 9 bases left between them. This CDR3 is CASSIFRETQYF. Written as DNA, the CDR3 is TGTGCCAGCAGTATCTTCAGGGAGACCCAGTACTTC.

This clone showed up just once. V gene TRBV6-6 combines with J gene TRBJ2-3; maybe TRBD2 (6 bases). The V end lost 5 bases, the J end lost 2 bases, and 14 bases lay between the germline ends. In germline, CDR1 is MNHNY, CDR2 SVGAGI (reference sequence). The CDR3 loop spans 15 amino acids. CDR3 in amino acids: CASSRGRSPTDTQYF. Here the CDR3 DNA reads TGTGCCAGCAGTCGGGGGAGGTCCCCCACAGATACGCAGTATTTT.

The chain employs TRBV7-9 and TRBJ1-5; 8 bases map to TRBD1. Per germline, CDR1 SEHNR and CDR2 FQNEAQ (reference sequence). J lost 0 bases, V lost 5 bases, and 6 bases had no gene match. The CDR3 loop spans 16 amino acids. The CDR3 sequence: CASSAGQVDSNQPQHF. The CDR3 nucleotides are TGTGCCAGCAGCGCGGGACAGGTGGATAGCAATCAGCCCCAGCATTTT. The full variable domain, in which reference TRBV7-9 and TRBJ1-5 provide the parts outside the CDR3, is DTGVSQNPRHKITKRGQNVTFRCDPISEHNRLYWYRQTLGQGPEFLTYFQNEAQLEKSRLLSDRFSAERPKGSFSTLEIQRTEQGDSAMYLCASSAGQVDSNQPQHFGDGTRLSIL.

The J gene is TRBJ2-1, the V gene TRBV5-1, with D tentatively TRBD1 (6 bases). This CDR3 contains 13 residues. Germline-derived CDR1 and CDR2 are SGHRS and YFSETQ. V was clipped by 0 bases and J by 7 bases, with 8 bases between them. The CDR3 sequence is CASSLDRVNEQFF. The CDR3 DNA sequence: TGCGCCAGCAGCTTGGACAGGGTTAATGAGCAGTTCTTC.

This clone turned up a few times. The chain recombines TRBV19 with TRBJ2-5; D unresolved. The germline V gene has CDR1 LNHDA and CDR2 SQIVND (reference sequence). This CDR3 region has 15 residues. V was cut by 1 base and J by 5 bases, with 14 bases left in between. The CDR3 region has the DNA TGTGCCAGTAGTATAGCCTCTAGTCACCGGGAGACCCAGTACTTC. Protein product: CASSIASSHRETQYF.

The chain uses TRBV5-1 and TRBJ1-2; D might be TRBD1 (6 bases). CDR1 SGHRS and CDR2 YFSETQ come from the germline V gene. Trimming shortened V by 0 bases and J by 10 bases, and 7 bases separated the two germline ends. The CDR3 spans 11 residues. CDR3 nucleotides: TGCGCCAGCAGCTTGGACAGGGCCTACACCTTC. The encoded protein is CASSLDRAYTF.

The V call is TRBV6-1, the J call TRBJ2-5; D may be TRBD1 (6 bases). The CDR3 contains 13 residues. The germline gives CDR1 MNHNS, CDR2 SASEGT. V was shortened by 7 bases and J by 5 bases, with 14 bases between the two germline ends. CDR3 bases: TGTGCCAGCACGCGGGCAGGGGAGGAGACCCAGTACTTC. Its protein product is CASTRAGEETQYF.

The gene calls are TRBV16 and TRBJ2-3; D uncertain. Trimming removed 4 bases at V and 5 bases at J, with 7 bases between. Germline CDR1 is KGHSY and CDR2 is FQNENV. The CDR3 has 12 amino acids. The CDR3 sequence: CASSPSGDTQYF. Written as DNA, the CDR3 is TGTGCCAGCAGCCCGTCCGGAGATACGCAGTATTTT.

This chain links TRBV7-2 with TRBJ2-3, with 12 bases aligning to TRBD2. V shed 2 bases, J shed 4 bases, and the junction held 13 bases outside the gene matches. The V gene's germline CDR1 is SGHTA and CDR2 FQGNSA. This CDR3 spans 19 amino acids. DNA for the CDR3: TGTGCCAGCAGCTTAACTCCCTCTAGCGGGGGGGGACGGGCAGATACGCAGTATTTT. Translation: CASSLTPSSGGGRADTQYF. The variable domain in full, with the rest retrieved from reference TRBV7-2 and TRBJ2-3, is GAGVSQSPSNKVTEKGKDVELRCDPISGHTALYWYRQSLGQGLEFLIYFQGNSAPDKSGLPSDRFSAERTGGSVSTLTIQRTQQEDSAVYLCASSLTPSSGGGRADTQYFGPGTRLTVL.